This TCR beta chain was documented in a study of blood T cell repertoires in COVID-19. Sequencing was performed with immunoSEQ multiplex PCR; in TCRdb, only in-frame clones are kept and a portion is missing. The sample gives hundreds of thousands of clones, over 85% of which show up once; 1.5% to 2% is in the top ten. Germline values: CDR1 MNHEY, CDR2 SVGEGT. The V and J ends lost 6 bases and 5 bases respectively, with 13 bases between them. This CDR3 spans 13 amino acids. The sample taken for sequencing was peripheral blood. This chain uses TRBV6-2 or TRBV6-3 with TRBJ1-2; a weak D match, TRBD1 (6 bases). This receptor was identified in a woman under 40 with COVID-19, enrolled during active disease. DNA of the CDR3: TGTGCCAGCAGCTATCCGGGACAATATGGCTACACCTTC. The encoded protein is CASSYPGQYGYTF.